One sample yielded the 4 T cell receptor beta chains listed below, sequenced in a study of vaccination effects on CD4 cells after COVID-19. TCRdb keeps only in-frame clones here, not all; method: immunoSEQ multiplex PCR. The data hold around 71,000 clones, with approximately 70% observed a single time. The antigens these receptors bind are not known. ViraFEST used viral peptide pools to expand antigen-specific CD4+ T cells before sequencing. Culture proceeded for approximately 10 days, and CD4+ T cells were then isolated. In the vaccine recipients, nucleocapsid antibodies were negative and there was no prior SARS-CoV-2 infection. The source material was CD4+ T cells from PBMCs cultured with HCoV-OC43 spike peptides, sampled before COVID-19 vaccination. Described subset: HCoV-OC43 spike overlapping peptide pool stimulation. The receptors stem from a human donor who received a COVID-19 vaccine.

The chain is built from TRBV19 and TRBJ1-2, with 10 nucleotides matching TRBD1. This CDR3 contains 13 residues. Germline values: CDR1 LNHDA, CDR2 SQIVND (reference sequence). Trimming took 6 bases from V and 6 from J; bases not matched to a gene: 4. The chain's CDR3 is CASRRDRGDGYTF. The DNA for the CDR3 is TGTGCCAGTAGGCGGGACAGGGGCGATGGCTACACCTTC. The complete variable domain, with remaining parts taken from reference TRBV19 and TRBJ1-2, reads DGGITQSPKYLFRKEGQNVTLSCEQNLNHDAMYWYRQDPGQGLRLIYYSQIVNDFQKGDIAEGYSVSREKKESFPLTVTSAQKNPTAFYLCASRRDRGDGYTFGSGTRLTVV.

There are a few counts of this clone. The chain employs TRBV2 and TRBJ2-3, with D possibly matching TRBD1 (6 bases). The germline V and J ends were trimmed by 6 bases and 4 bases, with 17 bases remaining between them. This CDR3 region has 15 residues. CDR1 is SNHLY and CDR2 is FYNNEI in the germline V gene. CDR3 coding DNA: TGTGCCAGCAGACGGGACACTCATGGGGCAGATACGCAGTATTTT. As protein: CASRRDTHGADTQYF.

V is TRBV6-5 and J is TRBJ2-1, with TRBD2 matching 14 bases. J gave up 9 bases and V 7 bases, and 8 bases lay outside the gene matches. The CDR3 has 15 residues. Germline loops: CDR1 MNHEY, CDR2 SVGAGI. The CDR3 DNA sequence: TGTGCCAGCATCGGACTAGCGGGGGGCGGAGGTGAGCAGTTCTTC. Protein: CASIGLAGGGGEQFF.

The CDR3 nucleotides read TGTGCCAGCAGTGAATCACTGGGCCTCCGGGACAGCAATGAAAAACTGTTTTTT. This sequence encodes CASSESLGLRDSNEKLFF. This chain joins TRBV2 and TRBJ1-4, with 7 bases identical to TRBD1. The CDR3 covers 18 residues. Germline-derived CDR1 and CDR2 are SNHLY and FYNNEI. V shed 2 bases and J 5 bases; nucleotides not matched to a gene: 14.